A selection of T cell receptor beta chains follows, all from one sample in a study of circulating and synovial CD4+ cells in juvenile arthritis. Assay used: immunoSEQ multiplex PCR; TCRdb lists only in-frame clones, some missing. The data contain about 3,600 clones, 75% to 90% of them singletons. The sample taken for sequencing was CD4+ T cells from synovial fluid. The receptors stem from a human donor with juvenile idiopathic arthritis. CDR3s include the opening cysteine and the closing phenylalanine or tryptophan. D genes are given only for firm matches. Part of the rows lack a size; the others show once, few, many or a class for expanded clones.

NA TRBJ1-5 TRBV7-9 NA CASSGGGYSNQPQHF TGTGCCAGCAGCGGGGGGGGGTATAGCAATCAGCCCCAGCATTTT
NA TRBJ2-3 TRBV6-4 NA CASSDNRATDTQYF TGTGCCAGCAGTGACAACAGGGCCACAGATACGCAGTATTTT
once TRBJ1-4 TRBV11-2 NA CASSLGLNEKLFF TGTGCCAGCAGCTTAGGTCTTAATGAAAAACTGTTTTTT
NA TRBJ1-1 TRBV18 NA CASSRENTEAFF TGTGCCAGCTCACGAGAGAACACTGAAGCTTTCTTT
NA TRBJ1-2 TRBV10-3 NA CAISESRTEGGYTF TGTGCCATCAGTGAGTCTCGAACAGAGGGTGGCTACACCTTC
NA TRBJ2-5 TRBV5-8 TRBD2 CASSFWTSVARGETQYF TGTGCCAGCAGCTTCTGGACTAGCGTAGCCCGGGGGGAGACCCAGTACTTC
NA TRBJ1-5 TRBV6-5 TRBD1 CASRQGGVNQPQHF TGTGCCAGCCGACAGGGTGGGGTCAATCAGCCCCAGCATTTT
NA TRBJ2-7 TRBV11-1 TRBD2 CASSSTSGRDEQYF TGTGCCAGCAGCTCTACTAGCGGGAGAGACGAGCAGTACTTC
NA TRBJ2-3 TRBV5-6 TRBD1 CASSRDSGTGTDTQYF TGTGCCAGCAGTAGAGATTCCGGGACAGGCACAGATACGCAGTATTTT
few TRBJ1-2 TRBV7-3 NA CASSFMGQDVNGYTF TGTGCCAGCAGCTTTATGGGGCAGGACGTAAATGGCTACACCTTC
NA TRBJ2-1 TRBV11-2 TRBD2 CASSYTSGRLEYNEQFF TGTGCCAGCAGCTATACTAGCGGGAGGCTCGAATACAATGAGCAGTTCTTC
NA TRBJ1-6 TRBV10-3 TRBD1 CAISPGTASSYNSPLHF TGTGCCATCAGTCCCGGGACAGCCAGCTCCTATAATTCCCCCCTCCACTTT
NA TRBJ1-1 TRBV18 TRBD1 CASSPDGTARRAFF TGTGCCAGCTCACCAGACGGGACAGCGAGAAGGGCTTTCTTT
NA TRBJ2-7 TRBV5-1 NA CASSRFIAVGRSEQYF TGCGCCAGCAGCCGCTTCATAGCGGTTGGAAGGTCCGAGCAGTACTTC
NA TRBJ1-2 TRBV18 NA CASSPGQSYGYTF TGTGCCAGCTCACCCGGACAGTCCTATGGCTACACCTTC
NA TRBJ1-4 TRBV18 NA CASSPAGNEKLFF TGTGCCAGCTCACCAGCGGGAAATGAAAAACTGTTTTTT
once TRBJ1-2 TRBV6-1 NA CASQDLGDGYTF TGTGCCAGCCAGGATCTGGGAGATGGCTACACCTTC
NA TRBJ2-7 TRBV9 NA CASSVLSPYEQYF TGTGCCAGCAGCGTACTTAGTCCCTACGAGCAGTACTTC
NA TRBJ1-5 TRBV5-1 NA CARYRDINQPQHF TGCGCCAGGTACCGGGACATTAATCAGCCCCAGCATTTT
NA TRBJ1-2 TRBV2 NA CASSETTTVDGYTF TGTGCCAGCAGTGAAACAACGACAGTAGATGGCTACACCTTC
NA TRBJ2-2 TRBV27 TRBD2 CASSFSVTSGLGVNTGELFF TGTGCCAGCAGTTTTAGCGTGACTAGCGGTCTCGGGGTGAACACCGGGGAGCTGTTTTTT